This record concerns one T cell receptor beta chain sequence. Antigen: not known. Regarding treatment: about 20 received Ad26.COV2.S at low or high dose, single or two shots; roughly five received placebo; per-sample allocation not given. Vaccine and placebo recipients were sampled on day 63 after the first injection. The shot given was an Ad26 vector that makes Wuhan-strain SARS-CoV-2 spike. Profiled with immunoSEQ multiplex PCR; TCRdb holds only in-frame clones, not every one. In the table there are a few hundred thousand clones, roughly 84% of which are singletons. The entry originates in a study of Ad26.COV2.S vaccination and SARS-CoV-2 variants. V lost 0 bases and J 1 base, leaving 11 bases between the germline ends. Germline assignment: CDR1 SGHRS and CDR2 YFSETQ. This CDR3 has 16 amino acids. General study results and limits: Substantial breadth in spike-specific CD8+ and CD4+ T cell responses was reportedly seen after vaccination.

The chain joins TRBV5-1 to TRBJ2-1; tentative D call: TRBD1 (6 bases). The sequencing here drew on peripheral blood, taken in a trial of Ad26.COV2.S vaccine versus placebo. The source of this sequence is a person aged 18-65 years who received the Ad26.COV2.S COVID-19 vaccine or a placebo. The CDR3 coding sequence is TGCGCCAGCAGCTTGGACAGGGCCCCTTCCTACAATGAGCAGTTCTTC. It yields the protein CASSLDRAPSYNEQFF.